This T cell receptor beta chain is from a study of siplizumab effects on memory and regulatory T cells. Broader study findings: The apparent diversity of naive T cells exceeded that of memory cells, and naive T cells seemed to make a major contribution to the alloresponse.

It was roughly 99,000 TCR templates that were assayed per sample. The assay was immunoSEQ multiplex PCR, and TCRdb's table has in-frame clones only and misses some. The sample has about 100,000 clones, about 94% seen once. As for this clone: Its antigen is currently unknown.

V was pared by 4 bases and J by 0 bases, with 11 bases between. Germline V gene sequence: CDR1 SGHVS, CDR2 FQNEAQ. The CDR3 length is 15 residues. The chain combines TRBV7-8 with TRBJ2-3; TRBD2 might be the D (5 bases). The origin of this receptor is a human donor in good health. The specimen sequenced was non-Treg CD4+ T cells sorted from blood. In DNA, the CDR3 is TGTGCCAGCAGCTATTCTCGAGGGAGCACAGATACGCAGTATTTT. Translation: CASSYSRGSTDTQYF.